Listed here are 21 T cell receptor beta chains from one sample, sequenced in a study of blood T cell repertoires in COVID-19. TCRdb's table, derived via immunoSEQ multiplex PCR, lists solely in-frame clones and lacks some. This sample carries roughly 340,000 clones, around 90% of them seen once, and the ten largest clones take more than 3%. What was sequenced was peripheral blood. The receptors derive from a young woman who had recovered from COVID-19.

This clone was seen a single time. The chain has TRBV21-1 and TRBJ2-1; whether TRBD2, the table's D call, matches the DNA was not checked. TRBV21-1 is deemed a pseudogene. The CDR3 runs to 16 residues. CDR3 region: CASSKAGEGWNNEQFF. The CDR3 DNA is TGTGCCAGCAGCAAAGCCGGGGAGGGGTGGAACAATGAGCAGTTCTTC.

The J gene is TRBJ2-3, the V gene TRBV13; 10 bases line up with TRBD2. Trimming removed 6 bases from V and 3 bases from J; junction bases left unmatched: 12. The CDR3 is 17 residues long. Germline V CDR1 and CDR2: PRHDT, FYEKMQ (reference sequence). The CDR3: CASSLLAGGGLTDTQYF. Written as DNA, the CDR3 is TGTGCCAGCAGTCTATTAGCGGGAGGTGGTTTGACAGATACGCAGTATTTT.

The chain is built from TRBV10-2 and TRBJ2-7; a weak D match, TRBD1 (6 bases). The germline CDR1 and CDR2 sequences are WSHSY and SAAADI. V dropped 2 bases and J dropped 8 bases, with 16 bases sitting between them. This CDR3 has 14 amino acids. The CDR3 DNA sequence: TGCGCCAGCAGTGAGCCGGGACAAGAGATTCAGCAGTACGTC. Translating gives CASSEPGQEIQQYV.

V gene TRBV2 combines with J gene TRBJ1-1; D is uncertain. In germline, CDR1 is SNHLY, CDR2 FYNNEI. V gave up 7 bases and J gave up 3 bases, with 6 bases separating them. The CDR3 is 11 residues long. In DNA form, the CDR3 reads TGTGCCAGCACGAGGGACACTGAAGCTTTCTTT. It specifies CASTRDTEAFF.

V is TRBV5-6 and J is TRBJ1-2; TRBD1 agrees at 7 bases. The trim removed 3 bases at V and 7 bases at J, leaving 6 bases unmatched. This CDR3 comprises 13 residues. CDR1 and CDR2 from the germline V gene are SGHDT and YYEEEE. The CDR3 loop is CASSSTGVGGYTF. CDR3 bases: TGTGCCAGCAGCTCAACAGGGGTTGGTGGCTACACCTTC.

This rearrangement joins TRBV9 to TRBJ2-7; 7 nucleotides match TRBD1. With 0 bases clipped from V and 5 bases from J, the junction kept 8 bases outside the gene matches. Germline V CDR1 and CDR2: SGDLS, YYNGEE. CDR3 length equals 15 residues. The CDR3 loop reads CASSVALTGRDEQYV. In DNA form, the CDR3 reads TGTGCCAGCAGCGTAGCGTTGACAGGGCGGGACGAGCAGTACGTC.

The chain uses TRBV7-2 and TRBJ1-1; 7 nucleotides agree with TRBD1. Germline lookup yields CDR1 SGHTA and CDR2 FQGNSA. The CDR3 extends over 14 amino acids. Germline trimming cut 4 bases from V and 4 bases from J; bases unmatched to any gene: 6. The CDR3 loop is CASSSAGTATEAFF. In nucleotides, the CDR3 is TGTGCCAGCAGCTCCGCCGGGACAGCCACTGAAGCTTTCTTT.

This rearrangement joins TRBV6-6 to TRBJ2-7; D is possibly TRBD1 (6 bases). The germline CDR1 and CDR2 sequences are MNHNY and SVGAGI (reference sequence). This CDR3 is built from 12 residues. With 6 bases removed from V and 2 bases from J, the gap between germline ends came to 8 bases. For the CDR3, the DNA is TGTGCCAGCAGGCAGGGGACCTACGAGCAGTACGTC. It specifies CASRQGTYEQYV.

The chain carries TRBV19 and TRBJ2-7; 9 nucleotides match TRBD1. The V segment lost 5 bases and the J segment 6 bases; nucleotides outside the gene matches: 5. CDR3 length equals 13 residues. The germline gives CDR1 LNHDA, CDR2 SQIVND (reference sequence). The CDR3 DNA reads as TGTGCCAGTAGTCCCAGACAGGGGGGCGAGCAGTACGTC. Protein product: CASSPRQGGEQYV.

The chain uses TRBV2 and TRBJ1-6, with D maybe TRBD1 (5 bases). Deletions cut 2 bases from V and 10 bases from J, with 18 bases between. In germline, CDR1 is SNHLY, CDR2 FYNNEI. The CDR3 is 16 amino acids. CDR3 bases: TGTGCCAGCAGTGAACCCATGCATGGGGCTCTCTCACCCCTCCACTTT. Protein sequence: CASSEPMHGALSPLHF.

This chain links TRBV7-2 with TRBJ1-1; D not resolved. In germline, CDR1 is SGHTA, CDR2 FQGNSA. V gave up 4 bases and J gave up 11 bases, with 14 bases separating them. This CDR3 region has 12 residues. The CDR3: CASSSTPGVAFF. The CDR3 DNA is TGTGCCAGCAGCTCAACGCCAGGTGTGGCTTTCTTT.

The chain links TRBV18 to TRBJ1-1; 7 bases are shared with TRBD1. The CDR3 has 15 residues. The V gene end was trimmed by 1 base and the J gene end by 5 bases; junction bases not matched to a gene: 7. Germline assignment: CDR1 KGHSH and CDR2 LQKENI. DNA of the CDR3: TGTGCCAGCTCACCACGGGACAGCCGAGAGACTGAAGCTTTCTTT. Translated: CASSPRDSRETEAFF.

Here the CDR3 DNA reads TGTGCCACCAGTGATTTTGATGGGACACGGCATTTT. Its protein is CATSDFDGTRHF. The chain joins TRBV24-1 to TRBJ1-5; D might be TRBD1 (6 bases). V was clipped by 1 base and J by 15 bases, with 12 bases between them. This CDR3 contains 12 residues. Per the germline V gene, CDR1 is KGHDR and CDR2 is SFDVKD.

The CDR3 loop reads CASRPNLSTEAFF. CDR3 DNA sequence: TGTGCCAGCAGGCCTAATCTTTCGACTGAAGCTTTCTTT. The rearrangement joins TRBV2 to TRBJ1-1, with D hard to call. With 6 bases removed from V and 5 bases from J, the gap between germline ends came to 13 bases. This CDR3 contains 13 residues. CDR1 is SNHLY and CDR2 is FYNNEI in the germline V gene.

Only one count was recorded for this clone. V and J are TRBV12-5 and TRBJ2-7; 7 nucleotides match TRBD1. V lost 1 base, J lost 5 bases, and 5 bases stayed unmatched. The CDR3 spans 14 residues. Germline CDR1 and CDR2: LGHNT and FRNRAP. The CDR3 nucleotides read TGTGCTAGTGGTTTGGCCAACAGGGGCCACGAGCAGTACGTC. Encoded protein: CASGLANRGHEQYV.

This clone was seen a few times. The chain carries TRBV6-6 and TRBJ1-2, with D perhaps TRBD1 (5 bases). The CDR3 consists of 15 residues. V shed 0 bases and J shed 4 bases, with 12 bases lying between them. Germline V gene lookup returns CDR1 MNHNY and CDR2 SVGAGI (reference sequence). The DNA for the CDR3 is TGTGCCAGCAGTTACTCGAATCAGGGAAGCTATGGCTACACCTTC. Its translation: CASSYSNQGSYGYTF.

The chain uses TRBV5-1 and TRBJ2-5; TRBD1 aligns across 9 bases. The CDR3 spans 16 residues. J was trimmed by 4 bases and V by 0 bases; bases with no gene match: 7. From germline, CDR1 is SGHRS and CDR2 YFSETQ. This chain's CDR3 is CASSLAPGQGGETQYF. DNA of the CDR3: TGCGCCAGCAGCTTGGCGCCGGGACAGGGAGGAGAGACCCAGTACTTC.

This clone was recorded a few times. The chain is built from TRBV21-1 and TRBJ2-7; the table's D gene call, TRBD1, was not cross checked with the DNA. TRBV21-1 is a pseudogene. There are 14 residues in the CDR3. Written as DNA, the CDR3 is TGTGCCAGCAGCAAGGGGGGACAGAGCTACGAGCAGTACGTC. Protein product: CASSKGGQSYEQYV.

The rearrangement joins TRBV6-5 to TRBJ1-1, with 7 bases matching TRBD1. CDR3 length: 14 residues. The germline V gene encodes CDR1 MNHEY and CDR2 SVGAGI. Germline trimming cut 6 bases from V and 6 bases from J; bases unmatched to any gene: 10. The CDR3 is CASRRRGAGPEAFF. The CDR3 DNA sequence: TGTGCCAGCAGGCGCAGGGGGGCAGGGCCTGAAGCTTTCTTT.

This chain joins TRBV10-3 and TRBJ2-5, with 8 bases identical to TRBD2. CDR1 is ENHRY, CDR2 SYGVKD, per germline. The CDR3 is made up of 15 amino acids. The J segment lost 5 bases and the V segment lost 3 bases, leaving 8 bases of the junction unmatched. This CDR3 is CAISDGRERGETQYF. As DNA, the CDR3 is TGTGCCATCAGTGACGGGCGGGAGCGGGGGGAGACCCAGTACTTC.

The genes are TRBV12-5 and TRBJ2-1, with 8 bases lining up with TRBD2. Germline V gene lookup returns CDR1 LGHNT and CDR2 FRNRAP. The CDR3 loop spans 21 amino acids. With V trimmed by 0 bases and J by 5 bases, 21 bases remained unmatched. This CDR3 reads CASGLVLTGLVTKIKNNEQFF. In DNA form, the CDR3 reads TGTGCTAGTGGTTTGGTACTCACGGGACTAGTAACCAAAATAAAGAACAATGAGCAGTTCTTC.